A selection of T cell receptor beta chains follows, all from one sample in a study of CD8 T cells in ankylosing spondylitis. One entry per CDR3 protein results from TCRdb running MiXCR on the 5' RACE reads. The sample includes over 450,000 distinct CDR3 sequences, about 13% of them seen just once. Specimen: blood, either unsorted or a sorted T cell fraction (not recorded which). The receptors were gathered from a male donor with ankylosing spondylitis. Each CDR3 is given with its conserved first and last residue. Fields, in order: CDR3 DNA, CDR3 protein, D gene, J gene, clone size, V gene. D genes are given only for firm matches. Clone size is given for some rows only: seen once, a few or many times, or a class if the clone is expanded.

cdr3_nt: TGTGCCAGTATCGATAGGGCCAACACCGGGGAGCTGTTTTTT
cdr3_aa: CASIDRANTGELFF
d_call: -
j_call: TRBJ2-2
clone_size: -
v_call: TRBV19

cdr3_nt: TGTGCCAGCAGCGCCCTGGGAGGGAGATCTGGGGCCAACGTCCTGACTTTC
cdr3_aa: CASSALGGRSGANVLTF
d_call: TRBD2
j_call: TRBJ2-6
clone_size: few
v_call: TRBV7-9

cdr3_nt: TGTGCCAGCAGTAATACTAGAGCCGTAGCCCAGTACTTC
cdr3_aa: CASSNTRAVAQYF
d_call: -
j_call: TRBJ2-5
clone_size: -
v_call: TRBV27

cdr3_nt: TGCAGCGTTGAGGGGGGAGTGGAAACAGATACGCAGTATTTT
cdr3_aa: CSVEGGVETDTQYF
d_call: -
j_call: TRBJ2-3
clone_size: -
v_call: TRBV29-1

cdr3_nt: TGTGCCAGCAGCTTAGGGTCGGGGAGCGGGAGGGCCAATGAGCAGTTCTTC
cdr3_aa: CASSLGSGSGRANEQFF
d_call: TRBD2
j_call: TRBJ2-1
clone_size: -
v_call: TRBV7-7

cdr3_nt: TGTGCCAGCAGTTTTAGAGGTCTAGCGGGAGATACGCAGTATTTT
cdr3_aa: CASSFRGLAGDTQYF
d_call: TRBD2
j_call: TRBJ2-3
clone_size: few
v_call: TRBV7-2

cdr3_nt: TGCGCCAGCAGCTGGGGTATCCTAGCGGGTAACAATGAGCAGTTCTTC
cdr3_aa: CASSWGILAGNNEQFF
d_call: TRBD2
j_call: TRBJ2-1
clone_size: many
v_call: TRBV5-1

cdr3_nt: TGCAGTGCTAGAGCGGCTAGCTCCTACTCCTACGAGCAGTACTTC
cdr3_aa: CSARAASSYSYEQYF
d_call: -
j_call: TRBJ2-7
clone_size: many
v_call: TRBV20-1

cdr3_nt: TGTGCCGGAGACAGAAATCAAGAGACCCAGTACTTC
cdr3_aa: CAGDRNQETQYF
d_call: -
j_call: TRBJ2-5
clone_size: many
v_call: TRBV2

cdr3_nt: TGCAGTGCTTGGGAACCTTGGGGGTTGAACACTGAAGCTTTCTTT
cdr3_aa: CSAWEPWGLNTEAFF
d_call: -
j_call: TRBJ1-1
clone_size: -
v_call: TRBV20-1

cdr3_nt: TGCAGTGCTCACGGGCGCAGGGGTTACGGGGGTGAGCAGTTCTTC
cdr3_aa: CSAHGRRGYGGEQFF
d_call: -
j_call: TRBJ2-1
clone_size: many
v_call: TRBV20-1

cdr3_nt: TGCGCCAGCAGCTTGAAGGAAGGTCCAAGCAATGAGCAGTTCTTC
cdr3_aa: CASSLKEGPSNEQFF
d_call: -
j_call: TRBJ2-1
clone_size: few
v_call: TRBV5-1

cdr3_nt: TGTGCCATCAAAGGCGAGCGGGAGGGCCTCAATGAGCAGTTCTTC
cdr3_aa: CAIKGEREGLNEQFF
d_call: TRBD2
j_call: TRBJ2-1
clone_size: medium-sized
v_call: TRBV10-3

cdr3_nt: TGTGCCAGCAGTTTTAATCAAGGCCAGCCCCAGCATTTT
cdr3_aa: CASSFNQGQPQHF
d_call: -
j_call: TRBJ1-5
clone_size: many
v_call: TRBV12-3/TRBV12-4

cdr3_nt: TGTGCCAGCACCAACGGACTAGCGGGCACAGATACGCAGTATTTT
cdr3_aa: CASTNGLAGTDTQYF
d_call: TRBD2
j_call: TRBJ2-3
clone_size: -
v_call: TRBV7-9

cdr3_nt: TGCAGTGCTAAACAGCCCAATCAGCCCCAGCATTTT
cdr3_aa: CSAKQPNQPQHF
d_call: -
j_call: TRBJ1-5
clone_size: many
v_call: TRBV20-1

cdr3_nt: TGCAGCGTGGAACCATGGGGCACCGGGGAGCTGTTTTTT
cdr3_aa: CSVEPWGTGELFF
d_call: -
j_call: TRBJ2-2
clone_size: many
v_call: TRBV29-1